These T cell receptor beta chains were read from a single sample in a study of shared clonotypes between healthy human individuals. TCRdb keeps only in-frame clones here, not all; method: immunoSEQ multiplex PCR. Among around 2,000,000 clones listed, over 85% were seen once. Sample: naive CD8+ T cells sorted from blood. These receptor sequences come from a man younger than 35 in good health. CDR3s include the opening cysteine and the closing phenylalanine or tryptophan. D genes are given only for firm matches. Clone size is shown for a subset of rows, as once, few, many or a class of expanded clone.

-,-,TRBJ1-4,TRBV5-6,TGTGCCAGCAGTCTTGCGTCGGGCGGAAGCGAAAAACTGTTTTTT,CASSLASGGSEKLFF
-,-,TRBJ2-1,TRBV5-4,TGTGCCAGCAGTCCGACAGGAAATTACAATGAGCAGTTCTTC,CASSPTGNYNEQFF
-,TRBD1,TRBJ1-6,TRBV29-1,TGCAGCGCCAAGGGACAGGGAAATAATTCACCCCTCCACTTT,CSAKGQGNNSPLHF
few,-,TRBJ2-4,TRBV7-9,TGTGCCAGCAGCTTAGAGGGGTTCAACATTCAGTACTTC,CASSLEGFNIQYF
once,TRBD1,TRBJ2-5,TRBV6-1,TGTGCCAGCAGTGATCTACAGGGGGCAAGAGAGACCCAGTACTTC,CASSDLQGARETQYF
-,-,TRBJ2-7,TRBV13,TGTGCCAGCAGCCCCCGCGGAGGGGGCAACTACGAGCAGTACTTC,CASSPRGGGNYEQYF
-,TRBD1,TRBJ2-7,TRBV9,TGTGCCAGCAGCGTAGGACAGGGAGTCTACGAGCAGTACTTC,CASSVGQGVYEQYF
-,-,TRBJ2-1,TRBV13,TGTGCCAGCAGCTTAGGCTTAGCCCCCTACAATGAGCAGTTCTTC,CASSLGLAPYNEQFF
once,-,TRBJ1-3,TRBV7-9,TGTGCCAGCAATTCGGGATCTGGAAACACCATATATTTT,CASNSGSGNTIYF
-,-,TRBJ2-1,TRBV27,TGTGCCAGCTGGCGGGGGCCCGCCTATGAGCAGTTCTTC,CASWRGPAYEQFF
-,TRBD1,TRBJ2-2,TRBV9,TGTGCCAGCAGCGGACCAGGACAGGGGGCTGGCGGGGAGCTGTTTTTT,CASSGPGQGAGGELFF
-,-,TRBJ1-4,TRBV6-5,TGTGCCAGCAGTTACTCGTTCAGGGAGGAGAATGAAAAACTGTTTTTT,CASSYSFREENEKLFF
-,-,TRBJ2-2,TRBV10-2,TGCGCCAGCAGTGAGTCTAGGACAGCGAACACCGGGGAGCTGTTTTTT,CASSESRTANTGELFF
-,TRBD2,TRBJ2-3,TRBV9,TGTGCCAGCAGCGTTCCTAGCGGGGGTACTAGCACAGATACGCAGTATTTT,CASSVPSGGTSTDTQYF
once,-,TRBJ2-2,TRBV19,TGTGCCAGTGGAAGCGGTCGGAGTAGTGCCGGGGAGCTGTTTTTT,CASGSGRSSAGELFF
-,TRBD1,TRBJ2-7,TRBV6-5,TGTGCCAGCAGTTTCAGACAGGGTATCAACGAGCAGTACTTC,CASSFRQGINEQYF
-,-,TRBJ1-1,TRBV5-1,TGCGCCAGCAGCTGGCAGGGGTTGAACACTGAAGCTTTCTTT,CASSWQGLNTEAFF
-,TRBD2,TRBJ2-3,TRBV2,TGTGCCAGCACTTACTGGACTAGCGGGAGAACAGATACGCAGTATTTT,CASTYWTSGRTDTQYF
-,TRBD1,TRBJ2-7,TRBV2,TGTGCCAGCAGTGATTTGGGGACAGACGGGCAGTACTTC,CASSDLGTDGQYF
-,-,TRBJ1-1,TRBV1,TGCACCAGCAGCCCCGGGACGGGGAACACTGAAGCTTTCTTT,CTSSPGTGNTEAFF
-,-,TRBJ2-5,TRBV9,TGTGCCAGCAGCCCAGGGCCGGGGAGTAGTATTCAAGAGACCCAGTACTTC,CASSPGPGSSIQETQYF
-,-,TRBJ2-7,TRBV9,TGTGCCAGCAGCCCGCAGGGGGGTGAGGGCTACGAGCAGTACTTC,CASSPQGGEGYEQYF
-,-,TRBJ1-2,TRBV4-3,TGCGCCAGCAGCCAAGTGGGGATCAGGGACCGCTATGGCTACACCTTC,CASSQVGIRDRYGYTF
-,TRBD1,TRBJ2-2,TRBV9,TGTGCCAGCGGGACAGGAACTAACACCGGGGAGCTGTTTTTT,CASGTGTNTGELFF
-,TRBD2,TRBJ2-5,TRBV4-1,TGCGCCAGCAGCCAGCTACTGGGACTAGCGGGAGGAGGGGAGACCCAGTACTTC,CASSQLLGLAGGGETQYF